What follows is one T cell receptor (beta chain) and its context. Its binding antigen is unknown. No clone much larger than this one lies a single base away; base qualities are absent. This record belongs to a study of blood T cell repertoires in COVID-19 (dated by TCRdb to between 2020 and 2021). A note on the overall study: Samples covering the acute and convalescent phases of COVID-19 were provided by collaborators in the United States, Italy and Spain. The samples were drawn from two sources: the first 160 participants of the ongoing ImmuneRACE study, and 1,000 to 1,500 subjects contributed by 6 global collaborators. Where available, HLA class I and class II types were obtained from metadata supplied by the sample provider rather than from assay-based typing. Sample metadata almost always included a de-identified subject ID, COVID-19 status, age in years and sex. The material from the prospective study consisted of cDNA or gDNA derived from T cells, B-cell-depleted T cells, or PBMCs. The repertoires were made available in a free public database intended to serve as a resource for research on the immune response to SARS-CoV-2. Subjects who had been exposed to COVID-19, were actively infected with it, or had recovered from it provided the deeply sampled blood TCRbeta repertoires that made up the dataset.

The immunoSEQ Assay, a bias-controlled multiplex PCR, was used to amplify TCRbeta CDR3 regions from genomic DNA. The paper's data handling went like this. Within the assay, amplification of reference gene primers was used to estimate how many nucleated cells each sample contained. To quantify the absolute abundance of each unique TCRbeta CDR3 rearrangement, sequence reads were collapsed and filtered. For each sample, productive Simpson clonality was calculated by taking the square root of Simpson's diversity index across productive rearrangements. This is the immuneACCESS table as TCRdb keeps it, with only in-frame sequences that have V and J called. A part of the clones is gone; compared with another copy, unresolved V genes explain less than half, and the rest is unexplained. V and J calls and clone size are those listed in that table; D and trimming were worked out from the DNA. The sample data list a few hundred thousand clones, and around 92% of these were observed just once. Around 2.8% of the sample rests with the top ten.

At one collaborating source in Seattle, patients were enrolled during active infection and were followed longitudinally through the course of disease. Each collaborating institution followed its own protocols to collect whole blood in K2EDTA tubes. For TCRbeta analysis, collaborator samples were shipped as frozen whole blood, as isolated PBMCs, or as DNA extracted from either sample type. General conclusions and limits of the study: Clinical and demographic metadata were provided uncurated, with the amount varying by source and participant.

The germline V end is reduced by 0 bases and the J end by 2 bases; junction bases left unmatched: 2. From a lookup of the germline V gene, CDR1 and CDR2 are SGHTA and FQGNSA. The CDR3 measures 15 amino acids from cysteine to phenylalanine. Only the CDR3 DNA is retained, 45 bases long and in frame from the first base. The sequence is built from TRBV7-2 and TRBJ2-3, with 7 bases aligning to TRBD2. This clonotype originated in a woman aged 30 to 39 with COVID-19, enrolled during active disease. Sequencing used peripheral blood. The CDR3 protein: CASSLAGGVTDTQYF. The sequenced DNA: TGTGCCAGCAGCTTAGCGGGGGGGGTCACAGATACGCAGTATTTT.